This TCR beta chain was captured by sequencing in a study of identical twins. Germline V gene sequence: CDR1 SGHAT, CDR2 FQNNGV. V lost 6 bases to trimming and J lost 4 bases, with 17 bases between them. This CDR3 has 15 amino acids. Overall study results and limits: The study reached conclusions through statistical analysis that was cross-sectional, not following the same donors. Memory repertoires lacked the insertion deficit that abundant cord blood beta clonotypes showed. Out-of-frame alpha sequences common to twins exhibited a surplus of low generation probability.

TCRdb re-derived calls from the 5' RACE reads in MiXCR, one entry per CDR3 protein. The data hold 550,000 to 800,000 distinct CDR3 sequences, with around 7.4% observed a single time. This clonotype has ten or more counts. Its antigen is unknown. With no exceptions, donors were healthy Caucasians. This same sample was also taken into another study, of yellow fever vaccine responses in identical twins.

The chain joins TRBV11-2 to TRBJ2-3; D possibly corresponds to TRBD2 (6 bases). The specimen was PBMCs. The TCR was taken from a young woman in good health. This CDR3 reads CASSGAGGVADTQYF. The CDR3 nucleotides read TGTGCCAGCAGTGGAGCCGGGGGAGTAGCAGATACGCAGTATTTT.